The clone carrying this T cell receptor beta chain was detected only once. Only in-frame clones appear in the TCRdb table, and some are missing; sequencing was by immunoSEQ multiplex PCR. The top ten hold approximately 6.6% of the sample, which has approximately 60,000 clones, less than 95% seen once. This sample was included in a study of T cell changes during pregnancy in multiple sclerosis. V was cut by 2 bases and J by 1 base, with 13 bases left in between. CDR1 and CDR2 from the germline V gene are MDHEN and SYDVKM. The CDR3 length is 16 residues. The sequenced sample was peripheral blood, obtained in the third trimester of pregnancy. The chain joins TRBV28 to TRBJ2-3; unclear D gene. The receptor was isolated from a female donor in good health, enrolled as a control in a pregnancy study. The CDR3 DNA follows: TGTGCCAGCAGTTTAATTGCGAGACTTGGCACAGATACGCAGTATTTT. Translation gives CASSLIARLGTDTQYF.